This entry is about one TCR beta chain. Its antigen remains unidentified. The input lacks base qualities; no much larger clone sits a single base away. CDR1 and CDR2 are read off the germline V gene as SGHAT and FQNNGV. The CDR3 covers 15 residues, taking in both the cysteine and the phenylalanine. Of the read, only the CDR3 DNA is kept; its 45 bases are in frame from base 1. V drops 0 bases and J drops 8 bases, leaving 16 bases in between. Resection was performed on patients in Japan or China between the mid-2010s and the late 2010s. Two lung cancer pathologists independently reviewed H&E slides to confirm the histologic diagnosis of every case. Macro-dissection after pathologic assessment enriched premalignant or tumor cells for nucleic acid extraction. The AllPrep DNA/RNA FFPE Kit was used to isolate DNA from FFPE tissue. TCR beta CDR3 regions were sequenced from DNA using the immunoSEQ hsTCRbeta Kit. The authors' pipeline ran thus. TCR sequencing data were analysed with the ImmunoSEQ Analyzer. T cell clonality was calculated on productive rearrangements as 1 minus Pielou's evenness. The inverse Simpson index, applied to productive templates, was used to measure T cell diversity. T cell density was expressed as TCR beta template counts normalized to usable DNA, with usable DNA estimated by amplifying and sequencing housekeeping genes. Two-sided Kruskal-Wallis tests were used to compare TCR metrics between histologic stages. Entries here come from immuneACCESS through TCRdb and include only in-frame sequences with V and J called. Some clones fail to appear in such tables; in the studies checked, an unresolved V gene covers under half of the shortfall, and the cause of the remainder is unknown. D and trimming come from the DNA, and the V and J calls and clone size come from that table. The sample contains 4,000 to 5,000 clones, about 82% of them found a single time. Jointly, the top ten make up 3% to 4% of the sample.

This specimen comes from a study of immune evolution from preneoplasia to lung adenocarcinoma (dated by TCRdb to the early 2020s). With respect to the entire study: HLA loss of heterozygosity was seen in about 7%, 15% and 30% of AIS, MIA and ADC lesions, and in no AAH lesions. POLYSOLVER was used to infer Class I HLA alleles from exome data, while LOHHLA was used to detect allele-specific HLA loss. The overall cohort was made up of around 57 patients with pulmonary nodules who had surgical resection. The immune data were integrated with whole exome sequencing and methylation data obtained from the same cohort of nodules. The study reported that roughly 110 samples were used for TCR sequencing. Resected precursor lesions (AAH, AIS, MIA) and invasive adenocarcinomas were compared with paired morphologically normal lung tissue. Sample size was determined by specimen availability and not by a prior power calculation. TCR sequencing data came from approximately 51 patients. Immune contexture across lung adenocarcinoma precursors and invasive adenocarcinoma was profiled using immune gene expression, TCR sequencing and multiplex immunofluorescence.

General findings and caveats noted by the study authors: Compared with EGFR-mutant or double wild-type lesions, KRAS-mutant nodules had the highest T cell clonality. Normal lung showed the highest clonality, whereas later-stage lesions appeared to have higher T cell density and diversity but lower clonality. Normal lung had the highest top T cell clone frequencies, which appeared to decline progressively from AAH through AIS, MIA and invasive adenocarcinoma. The findings reflected association rather than direct causation, and larger cohorts with long-term follow-up and longitudinal biopsies were considered necessary. Because all patients were from Japan and China, applicability to Western populations was uncertain.

Recombination connected TRBV11-2 to TRBJ1-2; a confident D gene designation cannot be given. Sequenced material: FFPE minimally invasive lung adenocarcinoma tissue. Explained via the paper, the cell subset or site label denotes: micro-invasive lung adenocarcinoma (MIA). The sequence came from a person aged 70 to 80 with lung adenocarcinoma. The nucleotide sequence is given as TGTGCCAGCAGCTTAGAGGCGTCGGCTACGGGAGGCTACACCTTC. This sequence encodes CASSLEASATGGYTF.